This T cell receptor (beta chain) derives from a study of blood T cell repertoires in COVID-19. V was clipped by 3 bases and J by 7 bases, with 16 bases between them. This CDR3 has 15 amino acids. CDR1 and CDR2 (germline): LNHDA, SQIVND (reference sequence). This clone has just one count. Clones were sequenced by immunoSEQ multiplex PCR, and TCRdb holds only the in-frame ones, with some missing. This repertoire shows 55,000 to 65,000 clones, around 90% found once; its top ten account for roughly 9.1%. The TCR originated in a human donor with acute or convalescent COVID-19. The donor label of this sample is uncertain. The chain carries TRBV19 and TRBJ1-5, with TRBD1 as a possible D gene (6 bases). Sequenced: peripheral blood. The CDR3 loop is CASSISDSYGQPQHF. CDR3 bases: TGTGCCAGTAGTATTTCGGACAGCTACGGCCAGCCCCAGCATTTT.